A selection of T cell receptor beta chains follows, all from one sample in a study of cytomegalovirus exposure and HLA in healthy donors. Measured with immunoSEQ multiplex PCR; TCRdb has only the in-frame clones, and not every one. Here the sample spans tens of thousands of clones, 70% to 80% being singletons. Sequences were obtained from PBMCs. The origin of the receptors is a man aged 30-40 years in good health and CMV-seronegative. Both conserved end residues are part of each CDR3. The D gene is left open where the match is weak. Clone size is not always given. Where it is, it says once, few, many or a class for expanded clones.

V gene: TRBV5-4; clone size: NA; D gene: TRBD1; J gene: TRBJ2-7; CDR3 protein: CASSLGQGLGEQYF; CDR3 DNA: TGTGCCAGCAGCTTGGGACAGGGGTTAGGCGAGCAGTACTTC
V gene: TRBV7-9; clone size: NA; D gene: NA; J gene: TRBJ1-2; CDR3 protein: CSSSSDGGYYGYTF; CDR3 DNA: TGTTCCAGCAGTTCCGACGGGGGGTACTATGGCTACACCTTC
V gene: TRBV11-2; clone size: NA; D gene: TRBD1; J gene: TRBJ1-2; CDR3 protein: CASSTQYDRGPSYGYTF; CDR3 DNA: TGTGCCAGCAGCACCCAATACGACAGGGGGCCTTCCTATGGCTACACCTTC
V gene: TRBV9; clone size: NA; D gene: TRBD1; J gene: TRBJ1-1; CDR3 protein: CASSVGQSTEAFF; CDR3 DNA: TGTGCCAGCAGCGTGGGACAGAGCACTGAAGCTTTCTTT
V gene: TRBV7-9; clone size: NA; D gene: NA; J gene: TRBJ1-5; CDR3 protein: CSSSPGDQPQHF; CDR3 DNA: TGTTCCAGCAGCCCAGGGGATCAGCCCCAGCATTTT
V gene: TRBV7-2; clone size: NA; D gene: NA; J gene: TRBJ2-1; CDR3 protein: CASSSQGGSVSYNEQFF; CDR3 DNA: TGTGCCAGCAGCTCGCAAGGGGGTTCGGTATCCTACAATGAGCAGTTCTTC
V gene: TRBV4-2; clone size: NA; D gene: NA; J gene: TRBJ2-2; CDR3 protein: CASSQEHQGVPRELFF; CDR3 DNA: TGTGCCAGCAGCCAAGAGCACCAAGGAGTCCCCCGGGAGCTGTTTTTT
V gene: TRBV18; clone size: NA; D gene: NA; J gene: TRBJ1-1; CDR3 protein: CASSPGSGEEAFF; CDR3 DNA: TGTGCCAGCTCACCGGGGTCGGGAGAAGAAGCTTTCTTT
V gene: TRBV9; clone size: NA; D gene: NA; J gene: TRBJ1-2; CDR3 protein: CASSVGGHQDGRGYTF; CDR3 DNA: TGTGCCAGCAGCGTAGGGGGGCATCAGGACGGACGCGGCTACACCTTC
V gene: TRBV19; clone size: once; D gene: TRBD1; J gene: TRBJ1-4; CDR3 protein: CASSTGQGKGNEKLFF; CDR3 DNA: TGTGCCAGTAGTACGGGACAGGGCAAGGGGAATGAAAAACTGTTTTTT
V gene: TRBV5-1; clone size: NA; D gene: TRBD1; J gene: TRBJ1-2; CDR3 protein: CASSMTGYGYTF; CDR3 DNA: TGCGCCAGCAGCATGACAGGGTACGGCTACACCTTC
V gene: TRBV10-1; clone size: NA; D gene: TRBD2; J gene: TRBJ2-3; CDR3 protein: CASSATSGYLDTQYF; CDR3 DNA: TGCGCCAGCAGTGCGACTAGCGGGTACTTAGATACGCAGTATTTT
V gene: TRBV6-4; clone size: NA; D gene: NA; J gene: TRBJ2-2; CDR3 protein: CASSAGTLTGELFF; CDR3 DNA: TGTGCCAGCAGCGCCGGGACACTCACCGGGGAGCTGTTTTTT
V gene: TRBV18; clone size: NA; D gene: NA; J gene: TRBJ1-5; CDR3 protein: CASSKGLRQPQHF; CDR3 DNA: TGTGCCAGCTCAAAGGGGCTCAGGCAGCCCCAGCATTTT
V gene: TRBV6-6; clone size: NA; D gene: NA; J gene: TRBJ2-5; CDR3 protein: CASTFGAQETQYF; CDR3 DNA: TGTGCCAGCACCTTTGGGGCACAAGAGACCCAGTACTTC
V gene: TRBV27; clone size: NA; D gene: TRBD1; J gene: TRBJ2-7; CDR3 protein: CASSRDRGHEQYF; CDR3 DNA: TGTGCCAGCAGTCGAGACAGGGGGCACGAGCAGTACTTC
V gene: TRBV10-2; clone size: NA; D gene: TRBD2; J gene: TRBJ2-3; CDR3 protein: CASSVLAAYTDTQYF; CDR3 DNA: TGCGCCAGCAGCGTACTAGCGGCCTACACAGATACGCAGTATTTT
V gene: TRBV29-1; clone size: NA; D gene: NA; J gene: TRBJ2-1; CDR3 protein: CSVTGLSSYNEQFF; CDR3 DNA: TGCAGCGTCACGGGACTCAGCTCCTACAATGAGCAGTTCTTC
V gene: TRBV6-5; clone size: NA; D gene: NA; J gene: TRBJ1-1; CDR3 protein: CASSHPGGPTEAFF; CDR3 DNA: TGTGCCAGCAGTCACCCCGGGGGGCCCACTGAAGCTTTCTTT
V gene: TRBV14; clone size: NA; D gene: NA; J gene: TRBJ1-2; CDR3 protein: CASSQVAGMGYGYTF; CDR3 DNA: TGTGCCAGCAGCCAAGTTGCCGGGATGGGCTATGGCTACACCTTC
V gene: TRBV4-2; clone size: NA; D gene: NA; J gene: TRBJ2-2; CDR3 protein: CASSQVAGTNTGELFF; CDR3 DNA: TGTGCCAGCAGCCAAGTAGCCGGTACGAACACCGGGGAGCTGTTTTTT
V gene: TRBV5-8; clone size: NA; D gene: TRBD1; J gene: TRBJ1-1; CDR3 protein: CASTIQGFHGAFF; CDR3 DNA: TGTGCCAGCACGATACAGGGGTTCCACGGGGCTTTCTTT
V gene: TRBV15; clone size: NA; D gene: NA; J gene: TRBJ1-1; CDR3 protein: CATSRGPGKGSTEAFF; CDR3 DNA: TGTGCCACCAGCAGAGGGCCGGGGAAAGGGAGCACTGAAGCTTTCTTT
V gene: TRBV5-8; clone size: NA; D gene: NA; J gene: TRBJ2-4; CDR3 protein: CASSFTGSWDIQYF; CDR3 DNA: TGTGCCAGCAGCTTCACAGGGAGTTGGGACATTCAGTACTTC
V gene: TRBV7-9; clone size: NA; D gene: TRBD1; J gene: TRBJ1-1; CDR3 protein: CASSFAPGGVTEAFF; CDR3 DNA: TGTGCCAGCAGCTTCGCCCCAGGGGGTGTCACTGAAGCTTTCTTT
V gene: TRBV6-5; clone size: NA; D gene: NA; J gene: TRBJ2-7; CDR3 protein: CASRRVWEAYEQYF; CDR3 DNA: TGTGCCAGCAGAAGAGTCTGGGAGGCCTACGAGCAGTACTTC
V gene: TRBV10-3; clone size: NA; D gene: TRBD1; J gene: TRBJ2-1; CDR3 protein: CATGTDRDSYNEQFF; CDR3 DNA: TGTGCCACCGGAACAGACAGGGACTCCTACAATGAGCAGTTCTTC
V gene: TRBV18; clone size: once; D gene: NA; J gene: TRBJ1-5; CDR3 protein: CASSRAPNSNQPQHF; CDR3 DNA: TGTGCCAGCTCACGAGCTCCAAATAGCAATCAGCCCCAGCATTTT
V gene: TRBV7-3; clone size: NA; D gene: TRBD2; J gene: TRBJ2-2; CDR3 protein: CSSSPRTSGILTGELFF; CDR3 DNA: TGTTCCAGCAGCCCCCGGACTAGCGGGATCCTCACCGGGGAGCTGTTTTTT
V gene: TRBV23-1; clone size: NA; D gene: NA; J gene: TRBJ1-4; CDR3 protein: CASSRVRSTGRNEKLFF; CDR3 DNA: TGCGCCAGCAGTAGAGTGAGATCGACAGGCAGGAATGAAAAACTGTTTTTT
V gene: TRBV2; clone size: NA; D gene: NA; J gene: TRBJ1-3; CDR3 protein: CASSDRMQGTGNTIYF; CDR3 DNA: TGTGCCAGCAGTGACAGAATGCAGGGGACTGGAAACACCATATATTTT
V gene: TRBV14; clone size: NA; D gene: NA; J gene: TRBJ2-3; CDR3 protein: CASTPVTPEGTDTQYF; CDR3 DNA: TGTGCCAGCACCCCTGTGACTCCTGAGGGCACAGATACGCAGTATTTT
V gene: TRBV2; clone size: NA; D gene: NA; J gene: TRBJ2-3; CDR3 protein: CASSAWGVRATDTQYF; CDR3 DNA: TGTGCCAGCAGCGCGTGGGGGGTACGGGCCACAGATACGCAGTATTTT
V gene: TRBV7-2; clone size: NA; D gene: TRBD2; J gene: TRBJ2-5; CDR3 protein: CASSLVGGSGGDQETQYF; CDR3 DNA: TGTGCCAGCAGCTTAGTAGGCGGTAGCGGGGGGGACCAAGAGACCCAGTACTTC
V gene: TRBV10-3; clone size: few; D gene: TRBD1; J gene: TRBJ2-2; CDR3 protein: CAISERQGQNTGELFF; CDR3 DNA: TGTGCCATCAGTGAGCGACAGGGGCAGAACACCGGGGAGCTGTTTTTT
V gene: TRBV11-3; clone size: NA; D gene: NA; J gene: TRBJ1-1; CDR3 protein: CASSLGGRADTEAFF; CDR3 DNA: TGTGCCAGCAGCTTAGGCGGCAGGGCGGACACTGAAGCTTTCTTT
V gene: TRBV27; clone size: NA; D gene: NA; J gene: TRBJ2-7; CDR3 protein: CASSLSGGFYEQYF; CDR3 DNA: TGTGCCAGCAGTTTATCGGGGGGTTTCTACGAGCAGTACTTC
V gene: TRBV6-6; clone size: few; D gene: NA; J gene: TRBJ2-2; CDR3 protein: CASSYFSTGELFF; CDR3 DNA: TGTGCCAGCAGTTACTTCTCCACCGGGGAGCTGTTTTTT
V gene: TRBV5-4; clone size: NA; D gene: NA; J gene: TRBJ1-1; CDR3 protein: CASSPGVLRGSSEAFF; CDR3 DNA: TGTGCCAGCAGCCCCGGGGTACTACGGGGATCAAGTGAAGCTTTCTTT
V gene: TRBV19; clone size: NA; D gene: NA; J gene: TRBJ1-1; CDR3 protein: CASSIAGVTEAFF; CDR3 DNA: TGTGCCAGTAGTATAGCAGGGGTCACTGAAGCTTTCTTT
V gene: TRBV20-1; clone size: NA; D gene: NA; J gene: TRBJ1-2; CDR3 protein: CSAIYSYGYTF; CDR3 DNA: TGCAGTGCTATCTACAGCTATGGCTACACCTTC
V gene: TRBV4-2; clone size: NA; D gene: TRBD1; J gene: TRBJ2-7; CDR3 protein: CASSQERDRGGSYEQYF; CDR3 DNA: TGTGCCAGCAGCCAAGAAAGGGACAGGGGTGGCTCCTACGAGCAGTACTTC
V gene: TRBV2; clone size: few; D gene: TRBD1; J gene: TRBJ2-7; CDR3 protein: CASILPTGSAYEQYF; CDR3 DNA: TGTGCCAGCATCCTCCCGACAGGGAGTGCCTACGAGCAGTACTTC
V gene: TRBV5-1; clone size: NA; D gene: TRBD2; J gene: TRBJ2-1; CDR3 protein: CASSSHLAGIDNEQFF; CDR3 DNA: TGCGCCAGCAGCTCCCATCTAGCGGGGATCGACAATGAGCAGTTCTTC
V gene: TRBV7-2; clone size: NA; D gene: NA; J gene: TRBJ1-4; CDR3 protein: CASSLGGTGGYEKLFF; CDR3 DNA: TGTGCCAGCAGCTTAGGCGGTACAGGAGGGTATGAAAAACTGTTTTTT
V gene: TRBV14; clone size: NA; D gene: NA; J gene: TRBJ1-4; CDR3 protein: CASSHMTGLNEKLFF; CDR3 DNA: TGTGCCAGCAGCCACATGACAGGACTTAATGAAAAACTGTTTTTT
V gene: TRBV4-3; clone size: NA; D gene: TRBD2; J gene: TRBJ2-1; CDR3 protein: CASSPAGGLSEQFF; CDR3 DNA: TGCGCCAGCAGCCCAGCGGGGGGGCTAAGTGAGCAGTTCTTC
V gene: TRBV2; clone size: few; D gene: NA; J gene: TRBJ1-6; CDR3 protein: CASNVQPSPTDSPLHF; CDR3 DNA: TGTGCCAGCAATGTGCAGCCTTCGCCGACTGACTCACCCCTCCACTTT
V gene: TRBV28; clone size: NA; D gene: NA; J gene: TRBJ1-3; CDR3 protein: CASSSPSGFLGNTIYF; CDR3 DNA: TGTGCCAGCAGTTCCCCTTCGGGATTCTTGGGAAACACCATATATTTT
V gene: TRBV6-5; clone size: NA; D gene: NA; J gene: TRBJ1-1; CDR3 protein: CASMRQMNTEAFF; CDR3 DNA: TGTGCCAGCATGAGACAGATGAACACTGAAGCTTTCTTT
V gene: TRBV10-3; clone size: NA; D gene: TRBD2; J gene: TRBJ2-1; CDR3 protein: CAISPVLADNEQFF; CDR3 DNA: TGTGCCATCAGTCCCGTCCTAGCGGACAATGAGCAGTTCTTC
V gene: TRBV10-3; clone size: few; D gene: NA; J gene: TRBJ2-7; CDR3 protein: CAISERTDYEQYF; CDR3 DNA: TGTGCCATCAGTGAAAGAACAGACTACGAGCAGTACTTC
V gene: TRBV11-2; clone size: NA; D gene: TRBD1; J gene: TRBJ1-2; CDR3 protein: CASSPGQGTYGYTF; CDR3 DNA: TGTGCCAGCAGCCCCGGACAGGGTACCTATGGCTACACCTTC
V gene: TRBV4-3; clone size: NA; D gene: NA; J gene: TRBJ2-5; CDR3 protein: CASSQVGGGIETQYF; CDR3 DNA: TGCGCCAGCAGCCAAGTGGGGGGTGGTATAGAGACCCAGTACTTC